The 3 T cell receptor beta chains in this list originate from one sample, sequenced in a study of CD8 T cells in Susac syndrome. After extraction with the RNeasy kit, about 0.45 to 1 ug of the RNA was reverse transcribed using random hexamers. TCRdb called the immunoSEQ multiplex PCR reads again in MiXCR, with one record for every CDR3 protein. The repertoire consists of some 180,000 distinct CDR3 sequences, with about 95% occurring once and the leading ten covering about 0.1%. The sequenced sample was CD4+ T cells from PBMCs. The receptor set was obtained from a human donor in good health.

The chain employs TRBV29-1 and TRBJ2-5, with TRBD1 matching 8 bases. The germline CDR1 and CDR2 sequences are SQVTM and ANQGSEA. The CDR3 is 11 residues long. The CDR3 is CSGQGGETQYF. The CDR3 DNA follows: TGCAGTGGACAGGGTGGGGAGACCCAGTACTTC.

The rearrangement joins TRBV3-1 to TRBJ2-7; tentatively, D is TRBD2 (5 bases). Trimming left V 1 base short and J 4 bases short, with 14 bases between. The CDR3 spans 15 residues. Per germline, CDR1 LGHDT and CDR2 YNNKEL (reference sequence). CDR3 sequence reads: CASSQALGGVYEQYF. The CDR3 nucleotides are TGTGCCAGCAGCCAAGCACTAGGCGGCGTGTACGAGCAGTACTTC.

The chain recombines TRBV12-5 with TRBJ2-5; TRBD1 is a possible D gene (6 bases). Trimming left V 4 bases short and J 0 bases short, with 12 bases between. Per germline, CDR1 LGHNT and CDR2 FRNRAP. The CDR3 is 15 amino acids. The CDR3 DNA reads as TGTGCTAGTGGTTCGGGACAATGGGACCAAGAGACCCAGTACTTC. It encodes CASGSGQWDQETQYF.